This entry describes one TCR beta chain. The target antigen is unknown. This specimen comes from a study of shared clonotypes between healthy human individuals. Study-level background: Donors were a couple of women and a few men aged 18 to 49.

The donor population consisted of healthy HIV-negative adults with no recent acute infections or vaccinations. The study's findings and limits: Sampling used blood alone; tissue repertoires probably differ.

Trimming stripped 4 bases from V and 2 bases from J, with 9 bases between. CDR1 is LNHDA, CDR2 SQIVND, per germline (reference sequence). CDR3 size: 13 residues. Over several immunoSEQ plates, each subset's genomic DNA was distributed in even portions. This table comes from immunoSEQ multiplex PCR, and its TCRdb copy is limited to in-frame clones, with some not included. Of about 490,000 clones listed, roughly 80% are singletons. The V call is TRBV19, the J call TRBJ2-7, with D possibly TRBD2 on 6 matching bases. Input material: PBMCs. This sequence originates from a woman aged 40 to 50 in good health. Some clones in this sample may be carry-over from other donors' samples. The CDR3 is CASSTRTTYEQYF. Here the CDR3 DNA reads TGTGCCAGTAGTACCCGGACTACCTACGAGCAGTACTTC.